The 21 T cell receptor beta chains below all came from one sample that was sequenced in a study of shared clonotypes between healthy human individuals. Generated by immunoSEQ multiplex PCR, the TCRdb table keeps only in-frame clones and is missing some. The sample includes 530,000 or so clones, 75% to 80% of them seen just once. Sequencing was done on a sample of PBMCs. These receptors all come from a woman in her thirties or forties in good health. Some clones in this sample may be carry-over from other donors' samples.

Here the CDR3 reads CASSQRWAQAGEKLFF. CDR3 in DNA: TGTGCCAGCAGCCAGCGTTGGGCACAGGCGGGTGAAAAACTGTTTTTT. V is TRBV7-6 and J is TRBJ1-4, with D tentatively TRBD1 (5 bases). There are 16 residues in the CDR3. V lost 5 bases, J lost 7 bases, and 20 bases lay in between. Germline CDR1 SGHVS, CDR2 FNYEAQ.

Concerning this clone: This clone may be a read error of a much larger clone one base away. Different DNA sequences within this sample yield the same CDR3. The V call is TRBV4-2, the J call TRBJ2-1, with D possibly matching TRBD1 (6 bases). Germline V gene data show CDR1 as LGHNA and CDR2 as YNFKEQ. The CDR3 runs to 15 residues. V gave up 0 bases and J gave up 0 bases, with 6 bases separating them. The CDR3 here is CASSQDRGSYNEQFF. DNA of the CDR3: TGTGCCAGCAGCCAAGACAGGGGCTCCTACAATGAGCAGTTCTTC.

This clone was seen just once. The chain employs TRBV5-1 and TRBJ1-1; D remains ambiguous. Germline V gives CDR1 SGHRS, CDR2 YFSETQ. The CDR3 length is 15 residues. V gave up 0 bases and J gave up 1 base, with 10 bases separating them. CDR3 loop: CASSLESAPNTEAFF. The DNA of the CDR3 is TGCGCCAGCAGCTTGGAGTCAGCCCCGAACACTGAAGCTTTCTTT.

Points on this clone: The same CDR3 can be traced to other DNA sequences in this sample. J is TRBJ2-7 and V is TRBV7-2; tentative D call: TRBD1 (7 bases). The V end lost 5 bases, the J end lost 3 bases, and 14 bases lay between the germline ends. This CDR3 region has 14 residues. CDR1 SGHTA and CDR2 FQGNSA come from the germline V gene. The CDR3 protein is CASSPQGGLYEQYF. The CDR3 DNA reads TGTGCCAGCAGCCCCCAGGGGGGACTCTACGAGCAGTACTTC.

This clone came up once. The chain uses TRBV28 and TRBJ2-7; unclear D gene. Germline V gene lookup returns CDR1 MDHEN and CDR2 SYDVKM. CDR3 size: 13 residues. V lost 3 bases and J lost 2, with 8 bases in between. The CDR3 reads CASSFDIPYEQYF. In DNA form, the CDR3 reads TGTGCCAGCAGTTTCGACATCCCCTACGAGCAGTACTTC.

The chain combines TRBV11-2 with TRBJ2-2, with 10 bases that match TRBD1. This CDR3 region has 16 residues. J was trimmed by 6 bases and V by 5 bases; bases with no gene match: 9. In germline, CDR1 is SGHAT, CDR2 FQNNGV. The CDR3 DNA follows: TGTGCCAGCAGCCTACCGGGACAGGGGCGGGCCGGGGAGCTGTTTTTT. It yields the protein CASSLPGQGRAGELFF.

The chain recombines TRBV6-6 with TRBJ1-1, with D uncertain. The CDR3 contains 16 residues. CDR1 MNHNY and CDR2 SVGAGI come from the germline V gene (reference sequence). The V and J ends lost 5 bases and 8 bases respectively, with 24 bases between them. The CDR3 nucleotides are TGTGCCAGCAGTAATCAGATGGGGTACACAGAACAAGAAGCTTTCTTT. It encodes CASSNQMGYTEQEAFF.

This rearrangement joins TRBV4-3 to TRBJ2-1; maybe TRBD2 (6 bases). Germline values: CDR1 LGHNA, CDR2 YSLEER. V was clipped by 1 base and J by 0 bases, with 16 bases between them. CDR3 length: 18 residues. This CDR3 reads CASSQGLGTYSSYNEQFF. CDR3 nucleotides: TGCGCCAGCAGCCAAGGACTAGGAACCTACAGCTCCTACAATGAGCAGTTCTTC.

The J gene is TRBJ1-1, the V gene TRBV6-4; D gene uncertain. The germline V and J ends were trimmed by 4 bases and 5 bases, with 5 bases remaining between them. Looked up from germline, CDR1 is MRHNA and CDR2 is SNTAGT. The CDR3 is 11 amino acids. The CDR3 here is CASSGGTEAFF. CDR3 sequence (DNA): TGTGCCAGCAGTGGAGGGACTGAAGCTTTCTTT.

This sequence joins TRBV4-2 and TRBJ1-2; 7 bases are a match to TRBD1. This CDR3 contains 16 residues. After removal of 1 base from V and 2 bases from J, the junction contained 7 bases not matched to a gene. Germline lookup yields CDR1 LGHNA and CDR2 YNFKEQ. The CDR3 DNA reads TGTGCCAGCAGCCAAGTACCATCAGGGGGGAACTATGGCTACACCTTC. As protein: CASSQVPSGGNYGYTF.

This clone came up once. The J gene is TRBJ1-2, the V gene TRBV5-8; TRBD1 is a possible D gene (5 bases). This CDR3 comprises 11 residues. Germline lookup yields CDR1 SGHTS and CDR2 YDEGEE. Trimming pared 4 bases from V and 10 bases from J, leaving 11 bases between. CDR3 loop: CASSLGVTYTF. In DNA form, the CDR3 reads TGTGCCAGCAGCCTGGGGGTTACCTACACCTTC.

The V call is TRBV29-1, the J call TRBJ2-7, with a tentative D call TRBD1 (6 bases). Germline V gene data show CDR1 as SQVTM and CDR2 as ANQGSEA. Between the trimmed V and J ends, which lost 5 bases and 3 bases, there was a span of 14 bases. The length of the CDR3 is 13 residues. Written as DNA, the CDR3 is TGCAGCGTTTCACTAGGACAGCGCTACGAGCAGTACTTC. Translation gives CSVSLGQRYEQYF.

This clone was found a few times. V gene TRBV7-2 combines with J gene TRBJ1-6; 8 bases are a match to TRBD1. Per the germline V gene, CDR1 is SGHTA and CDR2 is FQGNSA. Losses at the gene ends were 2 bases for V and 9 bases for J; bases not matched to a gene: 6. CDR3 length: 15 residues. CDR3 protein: CASSLRQGAFSPLHF. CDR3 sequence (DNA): TGTGCCAGCAGCTTAAGGCAGGGGGCATTTTCACCCCTCCACTTT.

The CDR3 DNA is TGTGCCAGCAGTGGACAGGGTGGCTTCGGGAATTCACCCCTCCACTTT. This sequence encodes CASSGQGGFGNSPLHF. The chain combines TRBV27 with TRBJ1-6, with TRBD1 matching 8 bases. CDR1 and CDR2 from the germline V gene are MNHEY and SMNVEV (reference sequence). The V segment lost 5 bases and the J segment 7 bases; nucleotides outside the gene matches: 10. CDR3 size: 16 residues.

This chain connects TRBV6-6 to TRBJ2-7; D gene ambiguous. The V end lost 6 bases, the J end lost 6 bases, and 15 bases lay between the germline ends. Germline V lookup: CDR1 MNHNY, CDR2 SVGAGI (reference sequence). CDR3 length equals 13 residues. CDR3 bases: TGTGCCAGCAGCTGGGTGATAGGAGTCGAGCAGTACTTC. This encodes CASSWVIGVEQYF.

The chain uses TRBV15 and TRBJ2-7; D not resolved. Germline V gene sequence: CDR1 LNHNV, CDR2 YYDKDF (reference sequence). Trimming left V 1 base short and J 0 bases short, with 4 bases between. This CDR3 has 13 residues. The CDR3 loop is CATSRAHSYEQYF. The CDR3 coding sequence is TGTGCCACCAGCAGAGCTCACTCCTACGAGCAGTACTTC.

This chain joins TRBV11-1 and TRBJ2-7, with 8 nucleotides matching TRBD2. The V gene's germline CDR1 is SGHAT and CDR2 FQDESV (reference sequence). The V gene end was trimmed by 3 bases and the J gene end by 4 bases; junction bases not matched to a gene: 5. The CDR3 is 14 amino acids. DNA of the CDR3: TGTGCCAGCAGCTTGGGGACTAGATGGTACGAGCAGTACTTC. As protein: CASSLGTRWYEQYF.

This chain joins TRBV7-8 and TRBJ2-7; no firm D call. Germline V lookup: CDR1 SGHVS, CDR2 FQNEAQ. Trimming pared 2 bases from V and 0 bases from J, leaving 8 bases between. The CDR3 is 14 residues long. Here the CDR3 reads CASSLRQFSYEQYF. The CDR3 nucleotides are TGTGCCAGCAGCTTAAGGCAATTCTCCTACGAGCAGTACTTC.

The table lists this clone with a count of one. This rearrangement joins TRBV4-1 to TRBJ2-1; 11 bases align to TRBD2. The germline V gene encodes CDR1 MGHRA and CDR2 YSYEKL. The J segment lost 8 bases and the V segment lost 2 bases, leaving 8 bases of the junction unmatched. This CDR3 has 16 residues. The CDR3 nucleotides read TGCGCCAGCAGCCAACTTCTAGCGGGAGGTCGCCATGAGCAGTTCTTC. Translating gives CASSQLLAGGRHEQFF.

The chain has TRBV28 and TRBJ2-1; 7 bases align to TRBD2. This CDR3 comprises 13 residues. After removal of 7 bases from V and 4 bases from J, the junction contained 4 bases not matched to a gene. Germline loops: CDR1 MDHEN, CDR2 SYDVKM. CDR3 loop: CASTSGYYNEQFF. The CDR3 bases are TGTGCCAGCACTAGCGGCTATTACAATGAGCAGTTCTTC.

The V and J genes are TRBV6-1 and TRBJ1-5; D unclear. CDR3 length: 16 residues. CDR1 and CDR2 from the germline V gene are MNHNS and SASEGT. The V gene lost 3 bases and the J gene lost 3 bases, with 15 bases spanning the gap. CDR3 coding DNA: TGTGCCAGCAGTGACTTGTCAGGCCAGGACAATCAGCCCCAGCATTTT. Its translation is CASSDLSGQDNQPQHF.